A single sample is the source of the 32 T cell receptor beta chains below, sequenced in a study of blood T cell repertoires in COVID-19 (dated by TCRdb to 2020 to 2022). Library preparation was by the immunoSEQ multiplex PCR assay. Sourced from immuneACCESS, this table was stored by TCRdb with only in-frame sequences that have V and J called. A share of the clones is absent; for the studies checked, an unresolved V gene accounts for under half, and the remainder has no known explanation. The sample contains 250,000 to 300,000 clones, around 91% of them found a single time. The ten largest clones add up to approximately 12% of the sample. Sequencing was done on a sample of peripheral blood. The receptors originated from a woman aged 60-75 years with acute or convalescent COVID-19.

The genes are TRBV18 and TRBJ2-3, with D tentatively TRBD2 (6 bases). The germline V and J ends were trimmed by 2 bases and 4 bases, with 19 bases remaining between them. The CDR3 covers 17 residues. Per the germline V gene, CDR1 is KGHSH and CDR2 is LQKENI. This CDR3 reads CASSPGVAGYGADTQYF. The CDR3 bases are TGTGCCAGCTCACCAGGGGTGGCGGGGTATGGAGCAGATACGCAGTATTTT.

This clone showed up just once. V gene TRBV7-2 combines with J gene TRBJ1-4; possible D gene TRBD1, 5 bases. Trimming shortened V by 0 bases and J by 8 bases, and 10 bases separated the two germline ends. Germline V gives CDR1 SGHTA, CDR2 FQGNSA. The CDR3 loop spans 14 amino acids. The CDR3 sequence: CASSLAGAGEKLFF. CDR3 in DNA: TGTGCCAGCAGCTTAGCAGGGGCGGGGGAAAAACTGTTTTTT.

The rearrangement links TRBV6-5 to TRBJ2-7; D might be TRBD1 (6 bases). CDR1 and CDR2 from the germline V gene are MNHEY and SVGAGI. Trimming stripped 8 bases from V and 3 bases from J, with 11 bases between. The CDR3 sequence is 12 residues long. CDR3 bases: TGTGCCAGCGGTCAGGGGCACTACGAGCAGTACTTC. Its translation: CASGQGHYEQYF.

This chain uses TRBV28 with TRBJ1-5, with a weak D call TRBD1 (6 bases). In germline, CDR1 is MDHEN, CDR2 SYDVKM. The CDR3 consists of 14 residues. Trimming stripped 7 bases from V and 6 bases from J, with 16 bases between. The CDR3 spells CASILRGGGQPQHF. The CDR3, as DNA: TGTGCCAGCATCCTGAGGGGGGGCGGTCAGCCCCAGCATTTT.

The chain has TRBV6-1 and TRBJ1-2; 10 positions match TRBD1. V shed 4 bases and J 2 bases; nucleotides not matched to a gene: 7. Germline CDR1 MNHNS, CDR2 SASEGT. This CDR3 has 16 residues. Written as DNA, the CDR3 is TGTGCCAGCAGTGCGGCCGGGACAGGGGTAAACTATGGCTACACCTTC. Its translation: CASSAAGTGVNYGYTF.

V gene TRBV27 combines with J gene TRBJ1-5; 9 bases match TRBD1. Germline V gene data show CDR1 as MNHEY and CDR2 as SMNVEV (reference sequence). V was pared by 7 bases and J by 2 bases, with 6 bases of the junction left unmatched. The length of the CDR3 is 15 residues. This CDR3 reads CASTRRDRGNQPQHF. The CDR3 region has the DNA TGTGCCAGCACCCGCCGGGACAGGGGCAATCAGCCCCAGCATTTT.

The CDR3 loop reads CASSLRTGAKNIQYF. CDR3 DNA: TGTGCCAGCAGCCTCCGGACAGGAGCCAAAAACATTCAGTACTTC. The chain links TRBV3-1 (or the pseudogene TRBV3-2) to TRBJ2-4; 7 positions match TRBD1. In germline, CDR1 is LGHDT, CDR2 YNNKEL (reference sequence). The CDR3 covers 15 residues. After removal of 4 bases from V and 0 bases from J, the junction contained 3 bases not matched to a gene.

V usage is TRBV14 and J usage is TRBJ2-2, with 7 bases aligning to TRBD2. With 4 bases clipped from V and 8 bases from J, the junction kept 10 bases outside the gene matches. The germline V gene has CDR1 SGHDN and CDR2 FVKESK. The CDR3 is 15 amino acids. This CDR3 is CASSPGTIAPGELFF. The CDR3 region has the DNA TGTGCCAGCAGCCCCGGGACTATCGCGCCAGGGGAGCTGTTTTTT. Full variable domain (remainder filled in from reference TRBV14 and TRBJ2-2): EAGVTQFPSHSVIEKGQTVTLRCDPISGHDNLYWYRRVMGKEIKFLLHFVKESKQDESGMPNNRFLAERTGGTYSTLKVQPAELEDSGVYFCASSPGTIAPGELFFGEGSRLTVL.

The rearrangement links TRBV4-1 to TRBJ1-1; 7 positions agree with TRBD1. This CDR3 has 17 residues. With 8 bases clipped from V and 0 bases from J, the junction kept 15 bases outside the gene matches. In germline, CDR1 is MGHRA, CDR2 YSYEKL. The CDR3 DNA is TGCGCCAGCGGAATACAGGGGCTGAACCCCATGAACACTGAAGCTTTCTTT. Its translation: CASGIQGLNPMNTEAFF.

V gene TRBV7-2 combines with J gene TRBJ2-6, with 8 bases that match TRBD1. Germline V gene data show CDR1 as SGHTA and CDR2 as FQGNSA. V lost 5 bases and J lost 1; bases outside the gene matches: 4. The CDR3 has 16 residues. The CDR3 bases are TGTGCCAGCAGCCAGGACAGGGAATCTGGGGCCAACGTCCTGACTTTC. Its translation is CASSQDRESGANVLTF.

The chain is built from TRBV2 and TRBJ1-2; D is perhaps TRBD1 (6 bases). The V end lost 5 bases, the J end lost 4 bases, and 17 bases lay between the germline ends. The CDR3 contains 15 residues. The germline V gene encodes CDR1 SNHLY and CDR2 FYNNEI. The CDR3 here is CASSQDGGAGYGYTF. The CDR3 nucleotides read TGTGCCAGCAGTCAGGATGGGGGCGCCGGCTATGGCTACACCTTC.

The CDR3 sequence: CSVKKRVYPQETQYF. The CDR3 DNA sequence: TGCAGCGTTAAGAAACGGGTTTACCCTCAAGAGACCCAGTACTTC. The chain uses TRBV29-1 and TRBJ2-5; D gene uncertain. V lost 5 bases and J lost 2, with 18 bases in between. This CDR3 contains 15 residues. Germline lookup yields CDR1 SQVTM and CDR2 ANQGSEA.

This chain joins TRBV19 and TRBJ1-3, with D possibly being TRBD1 (5 bases). CDR1 and CDR2 from the germline V gene are LNHDA and SQIVND (reference sequence). Trimming took off 7 bases at V and 4 bases at J, with 11 bases between the two ends. CDR3 length: 13 amino acids. CDR3 sequence: CASTTGAGNTIYF. CDR3 nucleotide sequence: TGTGCCAGTACTACAGGAGCCGGAAACACCATATATTTT.

V is TRBV27 and J is TRBJ1-6, with 9 bases aligning to TRBD1. With 6 bases clipped from V and 7 bases from J, the junction kept 10 bases outside the gene matches. This CDR3 region has 16 residues. Per the germline V gene, CDR1 is MNHEY and CDR2 is SMNVEV (reference sequence). CDR3 loop: CASSTGGASPNSPLHF. CDR3 in DNA: TGTGCCAGCAGCACAGGGGGCGCTTCCCCAAATTCACCCCTCCACTTT.

The chain uses TRBV2 and TRBJ1-1, with D perhaps TRBD1 (5 bases). The CDR3 runs 11 residues. From germline, CDR1 is SNHLY and CDR2 FYNNEI. V lost 7 bases and J 5 bases, leaving 8 bases between the germline ends. CDR3 bases: TGTGCCAGCATCGGGGGAACTGAAGCTTTCTTT. The encoded protein is CASIGGTEAFF.

The genes are TRBV5-6 and TRBJ2-1; 7 bases match TRBD2. This CDR3 spans 15 amino acids. CDR1 is SGHDT, CDR2 YYEEEE, per germline. V lost 3 bases and J lost 8; bases outside the gene matches: 11. CDR3 in DNA: TGTGCCAGCAGCTCGGCGGGGGAGGGCCAATATGAGCAGTTCTTC. Protein: CASSSAGEGQYEQFF.

This chain connects TRBV10-3 to TRBJ2-6, with a possible D match to TRBD1 (5 bases). The length of the CDR3 is 21 residues. Germline values: CDR1 ENHRY, CDR2 SYGVKD. V dropped 1 base and J dropped 2 bases, with 24 bases sitting between them. The CDR3 nucleotides read TGTGCCATCAGTGAGTTAAATCTGGGCCAGGGTGGAATCCCTGGGGCCAACGTCCTGACTTTC. It specifies CAISELNLGQGGIPGANVLTF.

This chain links TRBV7-3 with TRBJ1-4; D uncertain. There are 14 residues in the CDR3. Looked up from germline, CDR1 is SGHTA and CDR2 is FQGTGA. Deletions cut 9 bases from V and 5 bases from J, with 16 bases between. This CDR3 is CARPPRGSNEKLFF. DNA for the CDR3: TGTGCCAGACCCCCGCGAGGCTCAAATGAAAAACTGTTTTTT. The entire variable domain, with the rest obtained from reference TRBV7-3 and TRBJ1-4, is as follows: GAGVSQTPSNKVTEKGKYVELRCDPISGHTALYWYRQSLGQGPEFLIYFQGTGAADDSGLPNDRFFAVRPEGSVSTLKIQRTERGDSAVYLCARPPRGSNEKLFFGSGTQLSVL.

The DNA of the CDR3 is TGTGCCACCAGTGAGCCGACTAGCGGCCGAGAGACCCAGTACTTC. Its protein product is CATSEPTSGRETQYF. The chain couples TRBV24-1 to TRBJ2-5; TRBD2 agrees at 9 bases. The trim removed 4 bases at V and 4 bases at J, leaving 6 bases unmatched. Germline V gene lookup returns CDR1 KGHDR and CDR2 SFDVKD. The CDR3 runs 15 residues.

This clone has only a few counts. This chain links TRBV12-3 or TRBV12-4 with TRBJ1-1, with D possibly matching TRBD1 (5 bases). The CDR3 is made up of 12 amino acids. V lost 8 bases, J lost 5 bases, and 12 bases lay in between. CDR3: CASCPGGTEAFF. Written as DNA, the CDR3 is TGTGCCAGCTGTCCGGGGGGTACTGAAGCTTTCTTT.

The genes are TRBV7-3 and TRBJ1-1; 8 bases agree with TRBD1. CDR1 and CDR2 from the germline V gene are SGHTA and FQGTGA. The CDR3 is 14 residues long. Unmatched junction bases numbered 9, after V lost 8 bases and J lost 4 bases. CDR3 in amino acids: CASSMTGAGTEAFF. The CDR3 DNA reads as TGTGCCAGCTCGATGACAGGGGCTGGCACTGAAGCTTTCTTT.

The V and J genes are TRBV7-2 and TRBJ1-1; TRBD1 matches 7 bases. Germline V gene data show CDR1 as SGHTA and CDR2 as FQGNSA. V dropped 5 bases and J dropped 4; count of bases not matched to a gene: 4. CDR3 length equals 13 residues. As DNA, the CDR3 is TGTGCCAGCAGCCTAGGGACAGCCACTGAAGCTTTCTTT. Its translation is CASSLGTATEAFF.

This CDR3 reads CASSSPPGRGGRATDTQYF. The CDR3 DNA follows: TGTGCCAGCAGCTCACCCCCCGGGAGGGGCGGGAGGGCCACAGATACGCAGTATTTT. The chain joins TRBV7-6 to TRBJ2-3, with TRBD2 matching 9 bases. CDR3 size: 19 residues. Germline V CDR1 and CDR2: SGHVS, FNYEAQ. After removal of 4 bases from V and 2 bases from J, the junction contained 16 bases not matched to a gene. Full variable domain (rest looked up from reference TRBV7-6 and TRBJ2-3): GAGVSQSPRYKVTKRGQDVALRCDPISGHVSLYWYRQALGQGPEFLTYFNYEAQQDKSGLPNDRFSAERPEGSISTLTIQRTEQRDSAMYRCASSSPPGRGGRATDTQYFGPGTRLTVL.

The chain couples TRBV7-2 to TRBJ2-2; D might be TRBD2 (6 bases). Deletions cut 5 bases from V and 5 bases from J, with 9 bases between. This CDR3 contains 13 residues. The V gene's germline CDR1 is SGHTA and CDR2 FQGNSA. The DNA for the CDR3 is TGTGCCAGCAGCCCAGGACTAACCGGGGAGCTGTTTTTT. Translating it yields CASSPGLTGELFF. The variable domain in full, completed from reference TRBV7-2 and TRBJ2-2, reads GAGVSQSPSNKVTEKGKDVELRCDPISGHTALYWYRQSLGQGLEFLIYFQGNSAPDKSGLPSDRFSAERTGGSVSTLTIQRTQQEDSAVYLCASSPGLTGELFFGEGSRLTVL.

In its sample, this clone was seen once. V usage is TRBV28 and J usage is TRBJ1-2; D is undetermined. The germline gives CDR1 MDHEN, CDR2 SYDVKM. The CDR3 extends over 15 amino acids. V lost 1 base and J 2 bases, leaving 11 bases between the germline ends. The CDR3 region is CASSLSPGKNYGYTF. In DNA form, the CDR3 reads TGTGCCAGCAGTTTATCCCCCGGGAAGAACTATGGCTACACCTTC.

The genes are TRBV5-1 and TRBJ1-2, with TRBD1 identical over 9 bases. Germline V CDR1 and CDR2: SGHRS, YFSETQ. With V trimmed by 0 bases and J by 6 bases, 12 bases remained unmatched. This CDR3 comprises 17 residues. The CDR3 nucleotides are TGCGCCAGCAGCTTGGCCTTTTTACAGGGGGCATTGAATGGCTACACCTTC. This encodes CASSLAFLQGALNGYTF.

The CDR3 DNA reads TGCGCCAGCAGCCAAGATCAGCGCTCCTACGAGCAGTACTTC. Amino acid sequence: CASSQDQRSYEQYF. This chain connects TRBV4-3 to TRBJ2-7; no clear D. Germline lookup yields CDR1 LGHNA and CDR2 YSLEER. Trimming took 0 bases from V and 0 from J, leaving 6 bases between them. The CDR3 length is 14 residues.

V and J are TRBV27 and TRBJ1-4, with D unresolved. The V end was cut by 8 bases, the J end by 10 bases, with 17 bases between. CDR3 size: 13 residues. Germline V lookup: CDR1 MNHEY, CDR2 SMNVEV (reference sequence). CDR3 nucleotide sequence: TGTGCCAGCGCTAGCGAGGAATATGCAAAACTGTTTTTT. Its translation: CASASEEYAKLFF.

The chain has TRBV15 and TRBJ2-3; 9 positions match TRBD2. Germline V CDR1 and CDR2: LNHNV, YYDKDF (reference sequence). The length of the CDR3 is 16 residues. Trimming removed 1 base from V and 6 bases from J; junction bases left unmatched: 8. DNA of the CDR3: TGTGCCACCAGCAGAGGAGGCGGGAGGGCCTCTGATACGCAGTATTTT. Translating gives CATSRGGGRASDTQYF.

This clone was found a few times. The same CDR3 arises from other DNA sequences in this sample as well. This chain connects TRBV9 to TRBJ2-1; TRBD1 matches at 10 bases. The V gene end was trimmed by 4 bases and the J gene end by 8 bases; junction bases not matched to a gene: 6. CDR1 is SGDLS, CDR2 YYNGEE, per germline. The CDR3 loop spans 14 amino acids. The CDR3 nucleotides are TGTGCCAGCAGCCCTCGGACAGGGGGATATGAGCAGTTCTTC. This sequence encodes CASSPRTGGYEQFF.

This clone was recorded once. The gene calls are TRBV2 and TRBJ2-6; D is undetermined. V was clipped by 6 bases and J by 0 bases, with 12 bases between them. CDR3 length equals 16 residues. The V gene's germline CDR1 is SNHLY and CDR2 FYNNEI. CDR3 DNA: TGTGCCAGCAGGCCCCCTCAGAACTCTGGGGCCAACGTCCTGACTTTC. It specifies CASRPPQNSGANVLTF.

This chain connects TRBV9 to TRBJ2-2; the match to TRBD1 covers 7 bases. The CDR3 length is 15 residues. V gave up 0 bases and J gave up 2 bases; unmatched junction bases: 1. Germline CDR1 and CDR2: SGDLS and YYNGEE. The CDR3 here is CASSVEGANTGELFF. The DNA of the CDR3 is TGTGCCAGCAGCGTAGAGGGGGCCAACACCGGGGAGCTGTTTTTT.